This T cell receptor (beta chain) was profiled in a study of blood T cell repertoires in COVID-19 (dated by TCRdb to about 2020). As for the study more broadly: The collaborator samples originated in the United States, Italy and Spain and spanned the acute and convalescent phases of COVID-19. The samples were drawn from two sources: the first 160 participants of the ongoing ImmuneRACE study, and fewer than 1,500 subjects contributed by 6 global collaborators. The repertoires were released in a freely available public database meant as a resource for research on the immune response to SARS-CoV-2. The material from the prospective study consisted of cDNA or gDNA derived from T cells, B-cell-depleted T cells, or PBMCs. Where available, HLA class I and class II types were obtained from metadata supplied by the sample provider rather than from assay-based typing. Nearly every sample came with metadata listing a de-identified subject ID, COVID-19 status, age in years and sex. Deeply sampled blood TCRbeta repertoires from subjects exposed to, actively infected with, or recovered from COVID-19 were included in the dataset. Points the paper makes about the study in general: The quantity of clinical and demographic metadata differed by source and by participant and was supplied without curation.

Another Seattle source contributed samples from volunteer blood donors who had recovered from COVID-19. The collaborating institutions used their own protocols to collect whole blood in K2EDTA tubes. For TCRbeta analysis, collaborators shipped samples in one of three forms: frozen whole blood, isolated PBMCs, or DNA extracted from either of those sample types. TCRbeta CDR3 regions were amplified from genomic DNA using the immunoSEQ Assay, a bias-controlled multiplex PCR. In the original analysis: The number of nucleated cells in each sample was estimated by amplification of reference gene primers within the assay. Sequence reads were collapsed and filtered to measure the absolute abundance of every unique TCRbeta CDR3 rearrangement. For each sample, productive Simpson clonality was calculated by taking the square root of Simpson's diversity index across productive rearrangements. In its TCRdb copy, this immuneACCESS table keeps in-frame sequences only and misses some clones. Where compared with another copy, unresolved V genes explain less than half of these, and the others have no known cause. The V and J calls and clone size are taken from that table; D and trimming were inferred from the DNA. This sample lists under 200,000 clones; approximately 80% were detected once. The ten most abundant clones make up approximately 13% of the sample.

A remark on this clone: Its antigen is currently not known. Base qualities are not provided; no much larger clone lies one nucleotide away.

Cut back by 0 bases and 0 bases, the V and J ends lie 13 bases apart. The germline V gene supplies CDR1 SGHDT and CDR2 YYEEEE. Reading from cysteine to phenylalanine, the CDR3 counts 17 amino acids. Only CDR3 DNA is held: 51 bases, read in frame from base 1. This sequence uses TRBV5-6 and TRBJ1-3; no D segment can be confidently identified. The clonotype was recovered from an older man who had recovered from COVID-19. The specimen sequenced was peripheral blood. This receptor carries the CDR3 CASSLAEARASGNTIYF. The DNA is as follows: TGTGCCAGCAGCTTGGCCGAGGCCAGAGCCTCTGGAAACACCATATATTTT.